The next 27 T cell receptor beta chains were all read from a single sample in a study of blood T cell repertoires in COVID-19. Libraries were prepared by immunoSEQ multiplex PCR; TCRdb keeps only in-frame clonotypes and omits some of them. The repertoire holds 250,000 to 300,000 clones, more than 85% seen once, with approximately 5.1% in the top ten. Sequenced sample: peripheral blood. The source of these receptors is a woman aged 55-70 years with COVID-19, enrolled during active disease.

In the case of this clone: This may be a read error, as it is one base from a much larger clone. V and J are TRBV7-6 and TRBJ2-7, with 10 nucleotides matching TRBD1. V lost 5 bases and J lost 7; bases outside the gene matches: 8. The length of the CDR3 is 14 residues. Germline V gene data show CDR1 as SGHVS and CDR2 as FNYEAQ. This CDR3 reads CASSPGTGAGEQYF. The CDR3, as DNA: TGTGCCAGCAGCCCTGGGACAGGGGCGGGGGAGCAGTACTTC.

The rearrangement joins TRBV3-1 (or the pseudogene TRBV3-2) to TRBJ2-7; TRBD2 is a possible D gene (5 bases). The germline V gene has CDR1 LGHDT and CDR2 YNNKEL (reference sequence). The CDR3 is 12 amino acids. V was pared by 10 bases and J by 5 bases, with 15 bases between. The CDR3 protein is CATEGTRNEQYF. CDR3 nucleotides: TGTGCCACCGAGGGAACCCGGAACGAGCAGTACTTC.

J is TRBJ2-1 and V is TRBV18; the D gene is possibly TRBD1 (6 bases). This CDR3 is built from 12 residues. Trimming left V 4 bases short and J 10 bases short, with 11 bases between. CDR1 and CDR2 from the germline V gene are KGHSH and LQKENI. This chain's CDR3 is CASSLSGQEQFF. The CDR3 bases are TGTGCCAGCTCACTTTCGGGACAAGAGCAGTTCTTC.

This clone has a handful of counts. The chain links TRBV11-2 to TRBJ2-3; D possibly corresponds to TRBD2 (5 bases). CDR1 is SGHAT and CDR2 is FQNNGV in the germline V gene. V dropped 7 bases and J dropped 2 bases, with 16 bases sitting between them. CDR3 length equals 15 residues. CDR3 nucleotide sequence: TGTGCCAGCACGGCTCGGAGCGGTTACACAGATACGCAGTATTTT. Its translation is CASTARSGYTDTQYF. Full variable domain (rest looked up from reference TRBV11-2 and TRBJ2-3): EAGVAQSPRYKIIEKRQSVAFWCNPISGHATLYWYQQILGQGPKLLIQFQNNGVVDDSQLPKDRFSAERLKGVDSTLKIQPAKLEDSAVYLCASTARSGYTDTQYFGPGTRLTVL.

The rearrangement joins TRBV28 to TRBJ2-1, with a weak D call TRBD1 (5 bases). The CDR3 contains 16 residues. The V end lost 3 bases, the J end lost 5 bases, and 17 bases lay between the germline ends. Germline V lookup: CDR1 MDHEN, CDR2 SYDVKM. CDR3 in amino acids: CASSFRPAGLNNEQFF. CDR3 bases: TGTGCCAGCAGTTTCCGCCCCGCAGGGCTCAACAATGAGCAGTTCTTC.

The CDR3 DNA is TGTGCCAGCAGCCAAGGAGGGACAGGGAGTGACACTGAAGCTTTCTTT. Its protein product is CASSQGGTGSDTEAFF. The rearrangement uses TRBV4-2 and TRBJ1-1; 9 nucleotides match TRBD1. Germline V lookup: CDR1 LGHNA, CDR2 YNFKEQ. V lost 1 base to trimming and J lost 3 bases; unmatched junction nucleotides: 6. The CDR3 runs 16 residues.

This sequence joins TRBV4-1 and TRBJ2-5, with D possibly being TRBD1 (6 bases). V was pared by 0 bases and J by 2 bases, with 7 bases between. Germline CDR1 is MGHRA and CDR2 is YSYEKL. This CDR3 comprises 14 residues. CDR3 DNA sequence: TGCGCCAGCAGCCAAGACACAGGGCAAGAGACCCAGTACTTC. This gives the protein CASSQDTGQETQYF.

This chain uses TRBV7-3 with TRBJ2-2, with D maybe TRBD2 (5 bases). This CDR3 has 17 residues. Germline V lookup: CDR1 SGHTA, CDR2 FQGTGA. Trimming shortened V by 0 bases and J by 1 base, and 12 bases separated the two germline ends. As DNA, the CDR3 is TGTGCCAGCAGCTTAACGAGCAGCGGAGGGAACACCGGGGAGCTGTTTTTT. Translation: CASSLTSSGGNTGELFF. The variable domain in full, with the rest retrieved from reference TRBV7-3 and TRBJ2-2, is GAGVSQTPSNKVTEKGKYVELRCDPISGHTALYWYRQSLGQGPEFLIYFQGTGAADDSGLPNDRFFAVRPEGSVSTLKIQRTERGDSAVYLCASSLTSSGGNTGELFFGEGSRLTVL.

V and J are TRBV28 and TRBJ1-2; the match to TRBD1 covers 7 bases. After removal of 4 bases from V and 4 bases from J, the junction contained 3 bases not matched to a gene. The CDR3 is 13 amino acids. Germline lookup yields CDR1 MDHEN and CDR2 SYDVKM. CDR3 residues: CASSWDSLYGYTF. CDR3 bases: TGTGCCAGCAGTTGGGACAGCCTCTATGGCTACACCTTC.

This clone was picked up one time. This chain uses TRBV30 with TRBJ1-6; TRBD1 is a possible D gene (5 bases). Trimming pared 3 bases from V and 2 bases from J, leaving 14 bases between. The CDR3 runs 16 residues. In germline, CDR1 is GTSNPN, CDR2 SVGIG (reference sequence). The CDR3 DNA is TGTGCCTGGAGGGGGGGGACCGCGCCCTATAATTCACCCCTCCACTTT. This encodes CAWRGGTAPYNSPLHF.

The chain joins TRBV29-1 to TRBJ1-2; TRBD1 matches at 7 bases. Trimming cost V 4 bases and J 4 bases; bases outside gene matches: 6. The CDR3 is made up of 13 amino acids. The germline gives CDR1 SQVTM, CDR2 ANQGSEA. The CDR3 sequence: CSVARGQGYGYTF. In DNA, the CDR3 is TGCAGCGTTGCGAGGGGGCAGGGCTATGGCTACACCTTC.

The chain's CDR3 is CASSYSHRGLTEAFF. For the CDR3, the DNA is TGTGCCAGCAGTTACTCTCACAGGGGGCTGACTGAAGCTTTCTTT. The V gene is TRBV6-5, the J gene TRBJ1-1; 9 bases are shared with TRBD1. The CDR3 is made up of 15 amino acids. The germline gives CDR1 MNHEY, CDR2 SVGAGI. V trimming: 0 bases; J trimming: 5 bases; junction bases outside the gene matches: 4.

The CDR3 DNA sequence: TGCGCCAGCAGCCCCGGACATAGCACAGATACGCAGTATTTT. It specifies CASSPGHSTDTQYF. V is TRBV5-1 and J is TRBJ2-3; maybe TRBD1 (5 bases). The CDR3 is 14 amino acids. V was pared by 4 bases and J by 0 bases, with 9 bases between. CDR1 and CDR2 from the germline V gene are SGHRS and YFSETQ. Together with reference TRBV5-1 and TRBJ2-3, the CDR3 gives the full variable domain: KAGVTQTPRYLIKTRGQQVTLSCSPISGHRSVSWYQQTPGQGLQFLFEYFSETQRNKGNFPGRFSGRQFSNSRSEMNVSTLELGDSALYLCASSPGHSTDTQYFGPGTRLTVL.

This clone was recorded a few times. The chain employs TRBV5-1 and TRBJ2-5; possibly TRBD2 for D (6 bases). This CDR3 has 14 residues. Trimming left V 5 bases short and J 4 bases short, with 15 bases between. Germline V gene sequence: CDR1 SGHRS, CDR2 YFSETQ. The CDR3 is CASRKLADIETQYF. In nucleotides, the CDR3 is TGCGCCAGCAGGAAACTAGCTGACATAGAGACCCAGTACTTC.

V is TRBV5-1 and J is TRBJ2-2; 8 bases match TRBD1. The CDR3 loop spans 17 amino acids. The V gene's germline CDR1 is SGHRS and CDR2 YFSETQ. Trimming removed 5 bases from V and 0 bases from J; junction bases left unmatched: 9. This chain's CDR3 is CASRMGQVAPNTGELFF. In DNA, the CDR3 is TGCGCCAGCAGGATGGGACAGGTAGCTCCGAACACCGGGGAGCTGTTTTTT.

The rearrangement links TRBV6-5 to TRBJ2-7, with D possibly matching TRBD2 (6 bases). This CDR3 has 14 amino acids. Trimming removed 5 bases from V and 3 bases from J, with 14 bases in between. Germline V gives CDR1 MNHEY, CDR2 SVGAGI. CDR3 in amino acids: CASSPPDSGYEQYF. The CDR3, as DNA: TGTGCCAGCAGTCCTCCGGATAGCGGCTACGAGCAGTACTTC.

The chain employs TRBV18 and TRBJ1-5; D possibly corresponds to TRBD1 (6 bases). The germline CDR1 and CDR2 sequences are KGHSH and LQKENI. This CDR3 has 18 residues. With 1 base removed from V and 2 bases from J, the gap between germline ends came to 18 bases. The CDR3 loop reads CASSPLDPRGGGNQPQHF. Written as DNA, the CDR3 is TGTGCCAGCTCACCACTAGATCCCAGGGGTGGCGGCAATCAGCCCCAGCATTTT.

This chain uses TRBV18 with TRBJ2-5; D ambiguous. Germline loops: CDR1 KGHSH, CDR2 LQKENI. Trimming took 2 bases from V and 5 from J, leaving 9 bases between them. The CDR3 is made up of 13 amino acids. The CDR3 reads CASSPVPLETQYF. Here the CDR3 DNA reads TGTGCCAGCTCACCAGTTCCCCTCGAGACCCAGTACTTC.

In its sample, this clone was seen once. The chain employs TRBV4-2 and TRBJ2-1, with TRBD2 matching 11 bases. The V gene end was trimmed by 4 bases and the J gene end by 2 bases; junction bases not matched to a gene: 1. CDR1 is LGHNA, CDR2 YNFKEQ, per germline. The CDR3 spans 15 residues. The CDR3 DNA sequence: TGTGCCAGCAGCCCGACTAGCGGGGCCTACAATGAGCAGTTCTTC. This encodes CASSPTSGAYNEQFF.

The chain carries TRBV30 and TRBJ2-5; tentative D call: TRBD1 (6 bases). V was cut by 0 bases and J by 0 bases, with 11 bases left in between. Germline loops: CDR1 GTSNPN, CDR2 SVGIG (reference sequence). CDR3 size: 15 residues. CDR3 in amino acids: CAWSVARGNQETQYF. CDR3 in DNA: TGTGCCTGGAGTGTAGCGAGGGGGAACCAAGAGACCCAGTACTTC.

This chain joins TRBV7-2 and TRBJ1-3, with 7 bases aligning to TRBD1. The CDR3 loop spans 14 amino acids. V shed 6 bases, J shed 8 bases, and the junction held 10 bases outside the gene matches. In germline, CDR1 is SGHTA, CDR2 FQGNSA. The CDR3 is CASSRDSKGDTIYF. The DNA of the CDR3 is TGTGCCAGCAGTCGGGACAGTAAGGGGGACACCATATATTTT.

CDR3 bases: TGTGCCACCAGTGAACCCGGGACAGGGGGCACCTATGGCTACACCTTC. Its translation is CATSEPGTGGTYGYTF. V gene TRBV24-1 combines with J gene TRBJ1-2; 12 bases fit TRBD1. The CDR3 has 16 amino acids. Germline lookup yields CDR1 KGHDR and CDR2 SFDVKD. J was trimmed by 4 bases and V by 4 bases; bases with no gene match: 6.

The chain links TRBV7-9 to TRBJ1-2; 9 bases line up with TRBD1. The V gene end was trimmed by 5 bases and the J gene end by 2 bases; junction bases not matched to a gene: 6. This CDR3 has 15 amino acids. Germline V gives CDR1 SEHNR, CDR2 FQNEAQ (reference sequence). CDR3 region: CASSGGQGPNYGYTF. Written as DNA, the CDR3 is TGTGCCAGCAGCGGGGGACAGGGACCCAACTATGGCTACACCTTC.

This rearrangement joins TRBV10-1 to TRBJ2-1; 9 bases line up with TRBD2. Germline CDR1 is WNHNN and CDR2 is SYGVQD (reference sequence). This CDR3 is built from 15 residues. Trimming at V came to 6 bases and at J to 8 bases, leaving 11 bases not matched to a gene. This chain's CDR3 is CASSLVAGVGHEQFF. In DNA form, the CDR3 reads TGCGCCAGCAGCCTAGTAGCGGGAGTAGGCCATGAGCAGTTCTTC.

This chain's CDR3 is CASSYSALSEQYF. DNA for the CDR3: TGTGCCAGCAGTTACTCGGCCTTAAGCGAGCAGTACTTC. The gene calls are TRBV6-2 or TRBV6-3 and TRBJ2-7; D gene uncertain. This CDR3 region has 13 residues. Germline-derived CDR1 and CDR2 are MNHEY and SVGEGT. V was pared by 0 bases and J by 6 bases, with 9 bases between.

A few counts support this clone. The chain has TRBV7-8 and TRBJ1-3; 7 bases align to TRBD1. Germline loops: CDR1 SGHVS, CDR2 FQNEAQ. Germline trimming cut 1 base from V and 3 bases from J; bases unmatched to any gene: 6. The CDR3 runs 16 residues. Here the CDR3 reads CASSLEPGGFGNTIYF. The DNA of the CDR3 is TGTGCCAGCAGCTTAGAGCCAGGGGGTTTTGGAAACACCATATATTTT.

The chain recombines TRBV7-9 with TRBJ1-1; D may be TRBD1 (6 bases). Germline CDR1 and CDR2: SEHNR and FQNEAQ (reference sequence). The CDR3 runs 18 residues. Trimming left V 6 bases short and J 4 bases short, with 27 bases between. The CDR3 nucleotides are TGTGCCAGCAGAAACTCCCCCACAGGGAAGGGAATACCCACTGAAGCTTTCTTT. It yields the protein CASRNSPTGKGIPTEAFF.